This entry concerns a single T cell receptor beta chain. Its target is not known. The time point was: cycle 4 day 1 (C4D1), after 5 to 7 weeks of nivolumab. Each and every patient relapsed after autologous stem cell transplantation, and patients got differing brentuximab vedotin exposure. Complete response, partial response or progressive disease were the best responses. The source of the sample is a study of PD-1 blockade in classical Hodgkin lymphoma. General study points: Unlike CD8+ TCR diversity, which did not rise significantly by C4D1, CD4+ TCR diversity did. A reduction in baseline TCR diversity was reportedly seen in newly diagnosed patients relative to healthy donors. Prior to therapy, complete responders displayed diversity much like that of newly diagnosed patients.

The protocol was immunoSEQ multiplex PCR, while the TCRdb copy is restricted to in-frame clones and leaves out a portion. The sample contains 45,000 or so clones, around four fifths of which appear only once. Sequenced material: peripheral blood mononuclear cells (PBMCs), taken before the fourth cycle of nivolumab. The clonotype originates from a human donor with classical Hodgkin lymphoma.

The CDR3 reads CASSLAGTQGAEQYF. The CDR3 coding sequence is TGTGCCAGCAGCTTGGCTGGCACACAGGGGGCCGAGCAGTACTTC. The rearrangement joins TRBV5-5 to TRBJ2-7, with 9 bases identical to TRBD1. This CDR3 comprises 15 residues. The germline gives CDR1 SGHKS, CDR2 YYEKEE (reference sequence). Unmatched junction bases numbered 7, after V lost 0 bases and J lost 6 bases.